The 4 T cell receptor beta chains below come from one sample, sequenced in a study of response to subunit inactivated influenza vaccine. TCRdb recomputed calls from the RT-PCR reads with MiXCR, one row per CDR3 protein. This sample has around 600,000 distinct CDR3 sequences, with around 10% found just once. These same records also appear under a second study, on T cells expressing NK-cell markers. From that second work: Generation of TCR beta cDNA was performed by 5'RACE template switching incorporating UMIs.

The input for sequencing was PBMCs from blood, taken on the day of vaccination. The receptors stem from a man aged 45-65 years who received an inactivated influenza vaccine.

The V gene is TRBV2, the J gene TRBJ2-5, with no clear D. In germline, CDR1 is SNHLY, CDR2 FYNNEI. V lost 4 bases to trimming and J lost 1 base, with 19 bases between them. The CDR3 sequence is 17 residues long. The CDR3 DNA follows: TGTGCCAGCAGTGTATCCGGACCGACGTACCCCCAAGAGACCCAGTACTTC. Translation gives CASSVSGPTYPQETQYF.

The table lists this clonotype with a few counts. The chain carries TRBV20-1 and TRBJ2-7; either TRBD1 or TRBD2 may supply D (5 bases each). This CDR3 contains 14 residues. CDR1 and CDR2 from the germline V gene are DFQATT and SNEGSKA (reference sequence). Trimming stripped 6 bases from V and 3 bases from J, with 18 bases between. In DNA, the CDR3 is TGCAGTGCCCCCGACAGACGGGGCAGCTACGAGCAGTACTTC. As protein: CSAPDRRGSYEQYF.

DNA for the CDR3: TGTGCCAGCAGTGTTAACAGGGGGCTAGAAGAAAAACTGTTTTTT. Protein sequence: CASSVNRGLEEKLFF. The chain has TRBV2 and TRBJ1-4; 9 bases are shared with TRBD1. The CDR3 extends over 15 amino acids. V was pared by 4 bases and J by 8 bases, with 8 bases of the junction left unmatched. Germline V gene lookup returns CDR1 SNHLY and CDR2 FYNNEI.

This clonotype has only a few counts. The rearrangement uses TRBV20-1 and TRBJ2-7; D is perhaps TRBD2 (5 bases). CDR1 is DFQATT and CDR2 is SNEGSKA in the germline V gene (reference sequence). The V and J ends lost 3 bases and 2 bases respectively, with 14 bases between them. The CDR3 length is 14 residues. CDR3 region: CSARGALLPYEQYF. CDR3 DNA: TGCAGTGCTAGGGGAGCACTACTACCCTACGAGCAGTACTTC.